A single sample gave rise to the 28 T cell receptor beta chains below, sequenced in a study of blood T cell repertoires in COVID-19. Only in-frame clones appear in the TCRdb table, and some are missing; sequencing was by immunoSEQ multiplex PCR. The data show 25,000 to 35,000 clones, nearly 90% seen once. What was sequenced was peripheral blood. These TCRs come from a man between 60 and 75 years old with active COVID-19.

This clone came up once. The rearrangement uses TRBV5-4 and TRBJ1-1, with D perhaps TRBD1 (6 bases). Trimming stripped 5 bases from V and 4 bases from J, with 21 bases between. CDR3 length equals 16 residues. Germline assignment: CDR1 SGHNT and CDR2 YYREEE (reference sequence). CDR3 sequence reads: CASSKEWGGLGTEAFF. The CDR3, as DNA: TGTGCCAGCAGTAAAGAGTGGGGGGGGCTGGGCACTGAAGCTTTCTTT. Using reference TRBV5-4 and TRBJ1-1 for the parts outside the CDR3, the full variable domain is ETGVTQSPTHLIKTRGQQVTLRCSSQSGHNTVSWYQQALGQGPQFIFQYYREEENGRGNFPPRFSGLQFPNYSSELNVNALELDDSALYLCASSKEWGGLGTEAFFGQGTRLTVV.

The chain uses TRBV7-3 and TRBJ2-7, with D possibly TRBD1 on 6 matching bases. Germline-derived CDR1 and CDR2 are SGHTA and FQGTGA. The CDR3 extends over 14 amino acids. Trimming removed 5 bases from V and 0 bases from J, with 11 bases in between. The CDR3 reads CASSPDSNSYEQYF. The CDR3 DNA follows: TGTGCCAGCAGCCCGGACAGCAACTCCTACGAGCAGTACTTC. The full variable domain, with the rest looked up from reference TRBV7-3 and TRBJ2-7, is GAGVSQTPSNKVTEKGKYVELRCDPISGHTALYWYRQSLGQGPEFLIYFQGTGAADDSGLPNDRFFAVRPEGSVSTLKIQRTERGDSAVYLCASSPDSNSYEQYFGPGTRLTVT.

The V and J genes are TRBV24-1 and TRBJ2-5; no definite D call. V was cut by 6 bases and J by 4 bases, with 8 bases left in between. CDR1 and CDR2 (germline): KGHDR, SFDVKD. This CDR3 is 12 amino acids long. The CDR3 DNA reads as TGTGCCACCAGTAACAGCAGAGAGACCCAGTACTTC. Encoded protein: CATSNSRETQYF.

The table lists this clone with a count of one. The chain has TRBV10-3 and TRBJ2-5; no firm D call. CDR1 and CDR2 (germline): ENHRY, SYGVKD. The CDR3 runs 15 residues. The ends were cut back, 2 bases at V and 5 bases at J, with 15 bases in the middle. This CDR3 is CAISETRSVSETQYF. CDR3 nucleotide sequence: TGTGCCATCAGTGAGACAAGGAGTGTCTCCGAGACCCAGTACTTC.

This clone was picked up one time. The V call is TRBV19, the J call TRBJ1-2, with D possibly TRBD1 on 5 matching bases. The CDR3 loop spans 14 amino acids. Germline assignment: CDR1 LNHDA and CDR2 SQIVND (reference sequence). Trimming took off 4 bases at V and 8 bases at J, with 17 bases between the two ends. The CDR3 is CASSTPRAGNGYTF. CDR3 in DNA: TGTGCCAGTAGTACCCCCAGGGCAGGGAACGGCTACACCTTC. The whole variable domain, filled in from reference TRBV19 and TRBJ1-2, reads DGGITQSPKYLFRKEGQNVTLSCEQNLNHDAMYWYRQDPGQGLRLIYYSQIVNDFQKGDIAEGYSVSREKKESFPLTVTSAQKNPTAFYLCASSTPRAGNGYTFGSGTRLTVV.

This clone was observed once. The chain is built from TRBV28 and TRBJ2-2, with 12 bases identical to TRBD2. V lost 5 bases, J lost 4 bases, and 5 bases stayed unmatched. The germline CDR1 and CDR2 sequences are MDHEN and SYDVKM. The CDR3 length is 16 residues. The DNA of the CDR3 is TGTGCCAGCAGTCCGAGGACTAGCGGGGCCACCGGGGAGCTGTTTTTT. Its translation: CASSPRTSGATGELFF.

The sample holds a few counts of this clone. The chain employs TRBV27 and TRBJ1-1; 7 positions match TRBD1. CDR1 MNHEY and CDR2 SMNVEV come from the germline V gene (reference sequence). Trimming cost V 6 bases and J 4 bases; bases outside gene matches: 5. This CDR3 region has 13 residues. The CDR3 is CASRTTGATEAFF. CDR3 nucleotide sequence: TGTGCCAGCAGGACTACAGGGGCCACTGAAGCTTTCTTT.

The chain couples TRBV11-2 to TRBJ2-1, with D possibly TRBD2 on 7 matching bases. Per germline, CDR1 SGHAT and CDR2 FQNNGV. V lost 2 bases, J lost 4 bases, and 18 bases lay in between. CDR3 length: 17 residues. CDR3 sequence reads: CASSLKRDTKFYNEQFF. CDR3 sequence (DNA): TGTGCCAGCAGCTTAAAGCGGGACACCAAGTTTTACAATGAGCAGTTCTTC.

J is TRBJ1-2 and V is TRBV29-1, with a weak D call TRBD1 (5 bases). Germline V gene data show CDR1 as SQVTM and CDR2 as ANQGSEA. There are 12 residues in the CDR3. The ends were cut back, 4 bases at V and 4 bases at J, with 10 bases in the middle. The DNA of the CDR3 is TGCAGCGTTGGTAAGGGGATCTATGGCTACACCTTC. The encoded protein is CSVGKGIYGYTF.

This CDR3 reads CASSSDLAGTGGTGELFF. CDR3 coding DNA: TGTGCCAGCAGCTCAGATCTGGCCGGGACAGGGGGAACCGGGGAGCTGTTTTTT. V usage is TRBV11-3 and J usage is TRBJ2-2, with TRBD1 identical over 11 bases. Germline values: CDR1 SGHNT, CDR2 YENEEA. V was clipped by 4 bases and J by 5 bases; unmatched bases: 12. The CDR3 has 18 amino acids.

This clone was seen only once. This chain connects TRBV18 to TRBJ2-7; 8 positions agree with TRBD1. Germline lookup yields CDR1 KGHSH and CDR2 LQKENI. V dropped 4 bases and J dropped 7; count of bases not matched to a gene: 12. There are 15 residues in the CDR3. The CDR3 region has the DNA TGTGCCAGCTCACAAAATAGACAGGGGCATGGGGAGCAGTACTTC. Its translation is CASSQNRQGHGEQYF.

The gene calls are TRBV10-3 and TRBJ2-1; TRBD2 is a possible D gene (6 bases). Germline values: CDR1 ENHRY, CDR2 SYGVKD. V shed 4 bases and J shed 10 bases, with 11 bases lying between them. The CDR3 has 12 residues. In nucleotides, the CDR3 is TGTGCCATCAGTGGGGGCGGGGCCGAGCAGTTCTTC. This encodes CAISGGGAEQFF.

V and J are TRBV19 and TRBJ2-1; TRBD1 aligns across 7 bases. The CDR3 contains 15 residues. The V segment lost 7 bases and the J segment 2 bases; nucleotides outside the gene matches: 8. From germline, CDR1 is LNHDA and CDR2 SQIVND (reference sequence). CDR3 nucleotide sequence: TGTGCCAGTACCCCCGACAGGGCCACCTACAATGAGCAGTTCTTC. This encodes CASTPDRATYNEQFF. Drawing the rest from reference TRBV19 and TRBJ2-1, the complete variable domain is DGGITQSPKYLFRKEGQNVTLSCEQNLNHDAMYWYRQDPGQGLRLIYYSQIVNDFQKGDIAEGYSVSREKKESFPLTVTSAQKNPTAFYLCASTPDRATYNEQFFGPGTRLTVL.

The J gene is TRBJ1-1, the V gene TRBV6-6; D gene uncertain. The CDR3 has 11 amino acids. V lost 7 bases and J 11 bases, leaving 14 bases between the germline ends. Germline V gene sequence: CDR1 MNHNY, CDR2 SVGAGI (reference sequence). The CDR3 nucleotides read TGTGCCAGCATCGAGGTCCGTGAGGCTTTCTTT. Its protein is CASIEVREAFF.

The chain combines TRBV5-1 with TRBJ2-1; 14 bases match TRBD2. Germline CDR1 SGHRS, CDR2 YFSETQ. There are 17 residues in the CDR3. J lost 6 bases, V lost 4 bases, and 9 bases had no gene match. CDR3 nucleotide sequence: TGCGCCAGCAGCCCCTCAAGGACTAGCGGGGGGCCCAATGAGCAGTTCTTC. Amino acids: CASSPSRTSGGPNEQFF.

The chain uses TRBV15 and TRBJ2-3; D is ambiguous. Germline loops: CDR1 LNHNV, CDR2 YYDKDF (reference sequence). The CDR3 spans 12 residues. Trimming took off 0 bases at V and 6 bases at J, with 4 bases between the two ends. CDR3 residues: CATSRDRDTQYF. The CDR3 coding sequence is TGTGCCACCAGCAGAGACCGGGATACGCAGTATTTT.

The rearrangement uses TRBV19 and TRBJ1-2, with 7 bases identical to TRBD1. The CDR3 runs 16 residues. Germline CDR1 and CDR2: LNHDA and SQIVND (reference sequence). Unmatched junction bases numbered 13, after V lost 4 bases and J lost 5 bases. The CDR3 region is CASSRGPGDRPYGYTF. CDR3 in DNA: TGTGCCAGTAGTAGGGGACCCGGGGACAGACCATATGGCTACACCTTC.

Only a few counts were recorded for this clone. CDR3 bases: TGTGCCAGCTTGGGGTTCGGACCAGGGAATGAGCAGTTCTTC. Protein: CASLGFGPGNEQFF. This rearrangement joins TRBV11-1 to TRBJ2-1, with D possibly being TRBD1 (5 bases). Trimming left V 8 bases short and J 7 bases short, with 18 bases between. Germline lookup yields CDR1 SGHAT and CDR2 FQDESV (reference sequence). The CDR3 has 14 residues.

The sample holds a few counts of this clone. The V call is TRBV6-2 or TRBV6-3, the J call TRBJ2-7; D remains unclear. CDR1 and CDR2 from the germline V gene are MNHEY and SVGEGT. The CDR3 has 12 amino acids. Trimming took off 0 bases at V and 6 bases at J, with 6 bases between the two ends. CDR3 DNA sequence: TGTGCCAGCAGTTACTCGACTGTCGAGCAGTACTTC. Translating it yields CASSYSTVEQYF.

This clone has only one observation. The rearrangement links TRBV11-3 to TRBJ2-7; unclear D gene. The CDR3 consists of 13 residues. V was clipped by 4 bases and J by 4 bases, with 11 bases between them. The V gene's germline CDR1 is SGHNT and CDR2 YENEEA. In DNA form, the CDR3 reads TGTGCCAGCAGCTCAAAGAGCTATTACGAGCAGTACTTC. Protein product: CASSSKSYYEQYF.

This chain connects TRBV5-8 to TRBJ2-2; TRBD1 aligns across 7 bases. CDR3 length equals 15 residues. Trimming took 4 bases from V and 7 from J; bases not matched to a gene: 10. Germline CDR1 SGHTS, CDR2 YDEGEE. CDR3 sequence reads: CASSPKWQGDGELFF. As DNA, the CDR3 is TGTGCCAGCAGCCCAAAGTGGCAGGGGGACGGGGAGCTGTTTTTT.

The V call is TRBV6-5, the J call TRBJ2-5, with 9 bases matching TRBD1. The germline CDR1 and CDR2 sequences are MNHEY and SVGAGI. The CDR3 consists of 15 residues. The V gene end was trimmed by 8 bases and the J gene end by 5 bases; junction bases not matched to a gene: 12. Here the CDR3 DNA reads TGTGCCAGCGGGGGGACAGGGACGCTTCAGGAGACCCAGTACTTC. It codes for CASGGTGTLQETQYF.

The table lists this clone with a count of one. The rearrangement joins TRBV19 to TRBJ2-7; 8 nucleotides match TRBD1. Germline V gene data show CDR1 as LNHDA and CDR2 as SQIVND (reference sequence). V dropped 2 bases and J dropped 6; count of bases not matched to a gene: 9. This CDR3 is built from 15 residues. The CDR3, as DNA: TGTGCCAGTAGTATAAATAGTCGCGGACAGGGCGAGCAGTACTTC. Its protein product is CASSINSRGQGEQYF.

DNA for the CDR3: TGTGCCAGCAGCCAAGGTACATGGGGAGAGGCTATCACAGATACGCAGTATTTT. Translating gives CASSQGTWGEAITDTQYF. This chain connects TRBV3-1 (or the pseudogene TRBV3-2) to TRBJ2-3; the D gene is possibly TRBD2 (5 bases). The CDR3 consists of 18 residues. Trimming shortened V by 1 base and J by 2 bases, and 19 bases separated the two germline ends. Germline V gene data show CDR1 as LGHDT and CDR2 as YNNKEL (reference sequence).

The chain is built from TRBV7-9 and TRBJ1-4, with D possibly being TRBD1 (5 bases). CDR1 is SEHNR, CDR2 FQNEAQ, per germline (reference sequence). V was cut by 1 base and J by 3 bases, with 9 bases left in between. CDR3 size: 15 residues. Here the CDR3 DNA reads TGTGCCAGCAGCTTAGACGGGGGGGCTAATGAAAAACTGTTTTTT. Translation: CASSLDGGANEKLFF.

The chain has TRBV7-9 and TRBJ2-1, with a weak D call TRBD1 (6 bases). The V and J ends lost 4 bases and 3 bases respectively, with 16 bases between them. CDR1 and CDR2 (germline): SEHNR, FQNEAQ (reference sequence). The CDR3 has 16 residues. DNA of the CDR3: TGTGCCAGCAGCTCGAGCCACAGGGTGGGCTACAATGAGCAGTTCTTC. Amino acids: CASSSSHRVGYNEQFF.

V usage is TRBV3-1 (or the pseudogene TRBV3-2) and J usage is TRBJ1-1, with D unclear. The CDR3 consists of 12 residues. CDR1 LGHDT and CDR2 YNNKEL come from the germline V gene (reference sequence). V was clipped by 3 bases and J by 5 bases, with 7 bases between them. The CDR3 is CASSQARTEAFF. The CDR3 coding sequence is TGTGCCAGCAGCCAGGCGAGGACTGAAGCTTTCTTT.

The chain carries TRBV19 and TRBJ1-2; 8 bases fit TRBD1. V lost 5 bases, J lost 8 bases, and 13 bases stayed unmatched. Germline CDR1 LNHDA, CDR2 SQIVND (reference sequence). The length of the CDR3 is 15 residues. The CDR3, as DNA: TGTGCCAGTAGTCAGAGGGACAGGACAACGCGGGGCTACACCTTC. Amino acids: CASSQRDRTTRGYTF.